This entry lists 28 T cell receptor beta chains sequenced from one sample in a study of shared clonotypes between healthy human individuals. Assay used: immunoSEQ multiplex PCR; TCRdb lists only in-frame clones, some missing. The profile covers about 1 million clones, with 75% appearing a single time and approximately 1.5% taken by the ten largest. Sequenced material: memory CD4+ T cells sorted from blood. The subset here: CD45RA-negative fraction. These receptors all come from a young man in good health.

V gene TRBV5-4 combines with J gene TRBJ1-6; a possible D gene is TRBD1 (5 bases). CDR3 length: 14 amino acids. The germline gives CDR1 SGHNT, CDR2 YYREEE (reference sequence). The germline V and J ends were trimmed by 1 base and 10 bases, with 12 bases remaining between them. The CDR3 nucleotides read TGTGCCAGCAGCTTGAGGGGCGTGATATCACCCCTCCACTTT. Protein: CASSLRGVISPLHF.

The chain links TRBV5-6 to TRBJ1-1; D unclear. This CDR3 region has 15 residues. CDR1 SGHDT and CDR2 YYEEEE come from the germline V gene. Between the trimmed V and J ends, which lost 0 bases and 1 base, there was a span of 10 bases. The CDR3 DNA is TGTGCCAGCAGCTTGGGTGGCTTTGGGAACACTGAAGCTTTCTTT. Protein sequence: CASSLGGFGNTEAFF.

The chain recombines TRBV7-2 with TRBJ2-5; 11 nucleotides line up with TRBD1. This CDR3 contains 16 residues. V dropped 4 bases and J dropped 4; count of bases not matched to a gene: 8. Per the germline V gene, CDR1 is SGHTA and CDR2 is FQGNSA. CDR3 region: CASSSTGTGGGETQYF. The CDR3 nucleotides read TGTGCCAGCAGCTCCACCGGGACAGGGGGGGGAGAGACCCAGTACTTC. Variable domain in full (rest from reference TRBV7-2 and TRBJ2-5): GAGVSQSPSNKVTEKGKDVELRCDPISGHTALYWYRQSLGQGLEFLIYFQGNSAPDKSGLPSDRFSAERTGGSVSTLTIQRTQQEDSAVYLCASSSTGTGGGETQYFGPGTRLLVL.

The chain joins TRBV9 to TRBJ1-2, with D tentatively TRBD1 (6 bases). The CDR3 consists of 12 residues. Germline CDR1 is SGDLS and CDR2 is YYNGEE. The V end was cut by 7 bases, the J end by 8 bases, with 15 bases between. The CDR3 loop reads CASGQPQRGYTF. CDR3 bases: TGTGCCAGCGGACAGCCGCAGAGGGGCTACACCTTC.

The chain recombines TRBV2 with TRBJ2-7, with 11 bases matching TRBD2. There are 15 residues in the CDR3. The germline CDR1 and CDR2 sequences are SNHLY and FYNNEI. V gave up 11 bases and J gave up 2 bases; unmatched junction bases: 11. CDR3 nucleotide sequence: TGTGCCGGACAAGAAGGGACTAGCGGAGCCTACGAGCAGTACTTC. It is translated as CAGQEGTSGAYEQYF.

The chain is built from TRBV6-5 and TRBJ1-4; perhaps TRBD1 as D (5 bases). The CDR3 covers 13 residues. From germline, CDR1 is MNHEY and CDR2 SVGAGI. The V end was cut by 10 bases, the J end by 5 bases, with 14 bases between. CDR3 coding DNA: TGTGCCACAGGGACGGGGCGAAATGAAAAACTGTTTTTT. This gives the protein CATGTGRNEKLFF.

V is TRBV21-1 and J is TRBJ2-5; the table assigns TRBD2, which was not confirmed against the DNA. TRBV21-1 is deemed a pseudogene. This CDR3 contains 17 residues. The chain's CDR3 is CASSKGGRGGGQETQYF. In DNA, the CDR3 is TGTGCCAGCAGCAAAGGAGGAAGGGGCGGAGGGCAAGAGACCCAGTACTTC.

Ten or more counts support this clone. Other DNA sequences within the sample encode an identical CDR3. This CDR3 reads CASSPQAHEQYF. CDR3 nucleotide sequence: TGTGCCAGCTCACCACAGGCCCACGAGCAGTACTTC. This sequence joins TRBV18 and TRBJ2-7, with unresolved D. The CDR3 is 12 residues long. V shed 1 base and J shed 5 bases, with 6 bases lying between them. Germline CDR1 reads KGHSH; CDR2 reads LQKENI.

V usage is TRBV27 and J usage is TRBJ1-4, with TRBD1 matching over 9 bases. Per the germline V gene, CDR1 is MNHEY and CDR2 is SMNVEV (reference sequence). CDR3 length: 16 residues. V dropped 2 bases and J dropped 10; count of bases not matched to a gene: 11. CDR3 region: CASSLVSGTGSGKLFF. CDR3 nucleotides: TGTGCCAGCAGTTTAGTCTCCGGGACAGGGTCGGGAAAACTGTTTTTT.

With regard to this clone: This likely stems from a read error, as it lies one base from a far larger clone. The chain links TRBV5-4 to TRBJ1-1; 9 bases line up with TRBD1. With V trimmed by 0 bases and J by 6 bases, 9 bases remained unmatched. The CDR3 is 16 residues long. The germline V gene encodes CDR1 SGHNT and CDR2 YYREEE (reference sequence). In nucleotides, the CDR3 is TGTGCCAGCAGCTTGGAGCAGACAGGGGGATTGGCTGAAGCTTTCTTT. Translating it yields CASSLEQTGGLAEAFF.

This chain uses TRBV15 with TRBJ2-1, with D maybe TRBD2 (6 bases). V was clipped by 0 bases and J by 6 bases, with 18 bases between them. This CDR3 spans 17 amino acids. The germline V gene encodes CDR1 LNHNV and CDR2 YYDKDF (reference sequence). The CDR3 sequence is CATSRDLDGGPRNEQFF. DNA of the CDR3: TGTGCCACCAGCAGAGATTTGGACGGGGGTCCCCGCAATGAGCAGTTCTTC.

This sequence joins TRBV5-6 and TRBJ2-7; possibly TRBD1 for D (6 bases). This CDR3 is built from 13 residues. Germline CDR1 SGHDT, CDR2 YYEEEE. V was cut by 7 bases and J by 7 bases, with 18 bases left in between. The CDR3 reads CASRPQGRKEQYF. The DNA for the CDR3 is TGTGCCAGCCGGCCGCAGGGGCGTAAAGAGCAGTACTTC. Based on the CDR3 plus reference TRBV5-6 and TRBJ2-7, the full variable domain is DAGVTQSPTHLIKTRGQQVTLRCSPKSGHDTVSWYQQALGQGPQFIFQYYEEEERQRGNFPDRFSGHQFPNYSSELNVNALLLGDSALYLCASRPQGRKEQYFGPGTRLTVT.

The chain has TRBV7-2 and TRBJ1-1, with TRBD1 matching 9 bases. Looked up from germline, CDR1 is SGHTA and CDR2 is FQGNSA. The CDR3 length is 17 residues. Trimming took 5 bases from V and 1 from J; bases not matched to a gene: 11. CDR3 sequence: CASSKVPGQGWNTEAFF. The CDR3 DNA sequence: TGTGCCAGCAGCAAAGTCCCGGGACAGGGTTGGAACACTGAAGCTTTCTTT.

The chain joins TRBV5-4 to TRBJ2-2; 9 nucleotides agree with TRBD1. The germline V gene has CDR1 SGHNT and CDR2 YYREEE (reference sequence). The CDR3 spans 15 residues. Trimming cost V 4 bases and J 5 bases; bases outside gene matches: 6. DNA for the CDR3: TGTGCCAGCAGCGTACAGGGGGCCATTACCGGGGAGCTGTTTTTT. It is translated as CASSVQGAITGELFF.

The chain employs TRBV29-1 and TRBJ2-5, with TRBD1 identical over 9 bases. With the DNA end fitting TRBJ2-7 better, the J assignment may be wrong. From germline, CDR1 is SQVTM and CDR2 ANQGSEA. The CDR3 is 17 residues long. CDR3 residues: CSVAKNFGDRASYEQYF. CDR3 bases: TGCAGCGTCGCGAAAAATTTCGGGGACAGGGCGTCCTACGAGCAGTACTTC.

A single count supports this clone. This chain links TRBV5-4 with TRBJ2-5; a possible D gene is TRBD1 (6 bases). The ends were cut back, 4 bases at V and 1 base at J, with 14 bases in the middle. Germline V gene lookup returns CDR1 SGHNT and CDR2 YYREEE (reference sequence). The CDR3 sequence is 15 residues long. DNA for the CDR3: TGTGCCAGCAGCCCCGGACAGACCCGCCAAGAGACCCAGTACTTC. Its protein product is CASSPGQTRQETQYF.

This clone was observed once. The rearrangement links TRBV11-3 to TRBJ2-3, with D possibly being TRBD2 (8 bases). The CDR3 consists of 19 residues. Germline values: CDR1 SGHNT, CDR2 YENEEA. Trimming removed 5 bases from V and 8 bases from J, with 32 bases in between. The CDR3: CASSNGTASLLAGEGTQYF. In DNA form, the CDR3 reads TGTGCCAGCAGCAATGGGACAGCTTCCCTTCTAGCGGGCGAGGGTACGCAGTATTTT. Full variable domain (outside the CDR3, taken from reference TRBV11-3 and TRBJ2-3): EAGVVQSPRYKIIEKKQPVAFWCNPISGHNTLYWYLQNLGQGPELLIRYENEEAVDDSQLPKDRFSAERLKGVDSTLKIQPAELGDSAVYLCASSNGTASLLAGEGTQYFGPGTRLTVL.

This clone was recorded only once. The rearrangement links TRBV13 to TRBJ2-2, with D perhaps matching TRBD1 or TRBD2 (5 bases each). Germline V lookup: CDR1 PRHDT, CDR2 FYEKMQ (reference sequence). V lost 5 bases to trimming and J lost 5 bases, with 21 bases between them. The CDR3 length is 17 residues. CDR3: CASSPRKGRIQTGELFF. DNA for the CDR3: TGTGCCAGCAGCCCCCGAAAGGGACGTATTCAGACCGGGGAGCTGTTTTTT.

In regard to this clone: Additional DNA sequences in this sample encode the identical CDR3. V usage is TRBV6-1 and J usage is TRBJ2-7; D gene unclear. Deletions cut 3 bases from V and 4 bases from J, with 4 bases between. The CDR3 spans 11 residues. The V gene's germline CDR1 is MNHNS and CDR2 SASEGT. The CDR3 spells CASSERYEQYF. The DNA of the CDR3 is TGTGCCAGCAGTGAGAGATACGAGCAGTACTTC.

The V call is TRBV18, the J call TRBJ1-2; D is unresolved. V was trimmed by 2 bases and J by 5 bases, leaving 9 bases between them. The CDR3 is 13 residues long. Per the germline V gene, CDR1 is KGHSH and CDR2 is LQKENI. DNA for the CDR3: TGTGCCAGCTCACCAGAGACATATTATGGCTACACCTTC. Its protein product is CASSPETYYGYTF.

This clone was seen once. V is TRBV25-1 and J is TRBJ1-5, with no clear D. V was pared by 4 bases and J by 3 bases, with 4 bases between. The germline V gene has CDR1 MGHDK and CDR2 SYGVNS. The CDR3 contains 12 residues. The CDR3 DNA reads TGTGCCAGCAGTGTGAACAATCAGCCCCAGCATTTT. Translating it yields CASSVNNQPQHF.

Only a few counts were recorded for this clone. Other nucleotide sequences in the sample specify the same CDR3. This chain uses TRBV19 with TRBJ2-7, with D uncertain. This CDR3 is built from 13 residues. Between the trimmed V and J ends, which lost 3 bases and 6 bases, there was a span of 12 bases. Germline CDR1 LNHDA, CDR2 SQIVND (reference sequence). The CDR3 sequence: CASSMERVGEQYF. DNA for the CDR3: TGTGCCAGTAGTATGGAACGAGTTGGCGAGCAGTACTTC.

CDR3 protein: CASSLSGSIASYEQYF. The DNA for the CDR3 is TGTGCCAGCAGCTTATCGGGGTCCATCGCCAGCTACGAGCAGTACTTC. The V gene is TRBV7-2, the J gene TRBJ2-7; tentative D call: TRBD2 (5 bases). Germline assignment: CDR1 SGHTA and CDR2 FQGNSA. The CDR3 extends over 16 amino acids. The V end was cut by 2 bases, the J end by 3 bases, with 17 bases between.

The V gene is TRBV28, the J gene TRBJ1-2; 7 bases are a match to TRBD1. The CDR3 has 13 residues. V was clipped by 7 bases and J by 5 bases; unmatched bases: 7. The germline gives CDR1 MDHEN, CDR2 SYDVKM. CDR3 loop: CASILQGGYGYTF. CDR3 in DNA: TGTGCCAGCATCCTGCAGGGGGGATATGGCTACACCTTC.

This rearrangement joins TRBV7-8 to TRBJ2-5; D is perhaps TRBD2 (5 bases). There are 15 residues in the CDR3. Germline loops: CDR1 SGHVS, CDR2 FQNEAQ. Trimming took off 6 bases at V and 5 bases at J, with 19 bases between the two ends. The CDR3 nucleotides are TGTGCCAGCAGTTTAACTATTACGGGGTTCGAGACCCAGTACTTC. This translates into CASSLTITGFETQYF.

The chain joins TRBV27 to TRBJ2-3; a weak D match, TRBD2 (6 bases). Between the trimmed V and J ends, which lost 2 bases and 6 bases, there was a span of 15 bases. The CDR3 loop spans 15 amino acids. Germline V gene sequence: CDR1 MNHEY, CDR2 SMNVEV (reference sequence). CDR3 loop: CASSLGGMGPDTQYF. In nucleotides, the CDR3 is TGTGCCAGCAGTTTAGGCGGGATGGGGCCCGATACGCAGTATTTT.

Details on this clone: The same CDR3 can be traced to other DNA sequences in this sample. The chain carries TRBV11-2 and TRBJ1-3; no reliable D call. Germline V CDR1 and CDR2: SGHAT, FQNNGV. The V and J ends lost 3 bases and 2 bases respectively, with 8 bases between them. The length of the CDR3 is 14 residues. The CDR3 loop reads CASSLSRAGNTIYF. Here the CDR3 DNA reads TGTGCCAGCAGCTTGAGCAGAGCTGGAAACACCATATATTTT.

The genes are TRBV5-4 and TRBJ1-2; TRBD1 is a possible D gene (5 bases). With 6 bases removed from V and 1 base from J, the gap between germline ends came to 19 bases. Per germline, CDR1 SGHNT and CDR2 YYREEE (reference sequence). The CDR3 runs to 16 residues. CDR3 sequence reads: CASTPVSGTVNYGYTF. The CDR3 coding sequence is TGTGCCAGCACCCCCGTTTCTGGGACGGTTAACTATGGCTACACCTTC.